The TCR beta chain under discussion was sequenced for a study of shared clonotypes between healthy human individuals. Broader study findings: In a few donors, around 5.5% of naive CD4 clonotypes appeared in common. Generally, estimated richness proved larger in naive subsets than it did in memory subsets.

For this clone: What it recognizes is unknown.

CDR3 length equals 14 residues. Trimming removed 4 bases from V and 5 bases from J, with 15 bases in between. Germline CDR1 is SGHKS and CDR2 is YYEKEE (reference sequence). Several immunoSEQ plates held equal portions of the genomic DNA taken from each subset. Sequenced by immunoSEQ multiplex PCR; TCRdb stores in-frame clones only, minus some. In the table there are millions of clones, about 92% of which are singletons. Terminally differentiated effector memory CD45RA+ cells were excluded from the naive CD8 cells, which were CD45RO-negative and positively selected for CCR7. The gene calls are TRBV5-5 and TRBJ1-1; D remains ambiguous. The TCR sequence derives from a young man in good health. Some clones in this sample may be carry-over from other donors' samples. Sequencing used naive CD8+ T cells from PBMCs. The CDR3 DNA follows: TGTGCCAGCAGCCCCCAAAGGGTTCGGACTGAAGCTTTCTTT. It translates to CASSPQRVRTEAFF.